Presented here are 9 T cell receptor beta chains from one specimen sequenced in a study of metastatic and nonmetastatic thyroid tumors. Prior to thyroid surgery, none of the patients had received any treatment. TCRdb redid the clone calls on the PCR reads using MiXCR. Found here are about 69,000 clones, over 12% of them singletons; the top ten hold about 7%. Sequenced: blood. These receptors were obtained from a male donor with papillary thyroid cancer or a benign thyroid nodule (not recorded which). Some clones in this sample may be carry-over from other donors' samples.

In its sample, this clone was seen many times. The CDR3 sequence: CSARDSSGANVLTF. CDR3 DNA: TGCAGTGCTAGAGATTCCTCTGGGGCCAACGTCCTGACTTTC. This sequence joins TRBV20-1 and TRBJ2-6; no clear D. The V gene lost 0 bases and the J gene lost 0 bases, with 3 bases spanning the gap. CDR3 length: 14 amino acids. Germline assignment: CDR1 DFQATT and CDR2 SNEGSKA (reference sequence).

This clone was seen repeatedly, ten times or more. The rearrangement joins TRBV27 to TRBJ2-7; 8 positions match TRBD2. This CDR3 is 13 amino acids long. V was pared by 6 bases and J by 4 bases, with 5 bases of the junction left unmatched. Germline V gene sequence: CDR1 MNHEY, CDR2 SMNVEV (reference sequence). CDR3 DNA: TGTGCCAGCAGCCCCCTAGCGGGTTACGAGCAGTACGTC. The encoded protein is CASSPLAGYEQYV.

This clone was picked up many times. The chain is built from TRBV27 and TRBJ2-7; 9 nucleotides line up with TRBD2. The V gene's germline CDR1 is MNHEY and CDR2 SMNVEV (reference sequence). The CDR3 has 15 residues. V was clipped by 1 base and J by 4 bases; unmatched bases: 5. The chain's CDR3 is CASSLLAGGPYEQYF. Here the CDR3 DNA reads TGTGCCAGCAGTTTATTGGCGGGAGGGCCATACGAGCAGTACTTC.

In its sample, this clone was seen many times. CDR3 residues: CSARDSGQGYEQYF. CDR3 bases: TGCAGTGCTAGAGATTCCGGACAGGGCTACGAGCAGTACTTC. The chain is built from TRBV20-1 and TRBJ2-7; TRBD1 matches at 8 bases. CDR3 length equals 14 residues. V lost 0 bases, J lost 3 bases, and 4 bases stayed unmatched. Germline CDR1 is DFQATT and CDR2 is SNEGSKA (reference sequence).

This clone was seen repeatedly, ten times or more. The genes are TRBV10-2 and TRBJ2-1; TRBD2 aligns across 11 bases. The CDR3 spans 16 residues. Germline V gives CDR1 WSHSY, CDR2 SAAADI. Germline trimming cut 5 bases from V and 3 bases from J; bases unmatched to any gene: 6. CDR3 in amino acids: CASSSTGLADYNEQFF. The CDR3 nucleotides are TGCGCCAGCAGTTCGACGGGACTAGCGGACTACAATGAGCAGTTCTTC.

About this clone itself: The CDR3 does not end in the conserved phenylalanine or tryptophan, so this is likely a read error. The limits of the CDR3 on the DNA are not certain, so only TCRdb's listed CDR3 is given. V usage is TRBV5-1 and J usage is TRBJ1-1; the table's TRBD1 call for D was not verified on the DNA. 15 amino acids form the CDR3, both terminal residues included. The V gene's germline CDR1 is SGHRS and CDR2 YFSETQ. CDR3: CASSLGRGSNTEAFL.

This clone was seen ten or more times. The CDR3 DNA reads TGTGCCAGCAGCTTACGGCGGGATAATTCACCCCTCCACTTT. Its protein product is CASSLRRDNSPLHF. The gene calls are TRBV5-6 and TRBJ1-6; no reliable D call. With 2 bases removed from V and 5 bases from J, the gap between germline ends came to 8 bases. The CDR3 contains 14 residues. CDR1 SGHDT and CDR2 YYEEEE come from the germline V gene. Full variable domain (missing parts from reference TRBV5-6 and TRBJ1-6): DAGVTQSPTHLIKTRGQQVTLRCSPKSGHDTVSWYQQALGQGPQFIFQYYEEEERQRGNFPDRFSGHQFPNYSSELNVNALLLGDSALYLCASSLRRDNSPLHFGNGTRLTVT.

There are many counts of this clone. V gene TRBV7-8 combines with J gene TRBJ2-3, with D possibly TRBD1 on 6 matching bases. Germline values: CDR1 SGHVS, CDR2 FQNEAQ. The CDR3 is made up of 15 amino acids. V was pared by 2 bases and J by 3 bases, with 12 bases between. The CDR3 nucleotides are TGTGCCAGCAGCTTAAGGGTGACAGGTACAGATACGCAGTATTTT. Protein product: CASSLRVTGTDTQYF.

The sample holds many counts of this clone. The V gene is TRBV14, the J gene TRBJ2-1, with a weak D call TRBD2 (7 bases). The V gene lost 6 bases and the J gene lost 0 bases, with 12 bases spanning the gap. The CDR3 extends over 15 amino acids. Germline lookup yields CDR1 SGHDN and CDR2 FVKESK. The CDR3 spells CASSTRGGSYNEQFF. The CDR3 DNA reads TGTGCCAGCAGTACTAGGGGGGGCTCCTACAATGAGCAGTTCTTC. Together with reference TRBV14 and TRBJ2-1, the CDR3 gives the full variable domain: EAGVTQFPSHSVIEKGQTVTLRCDPISGHDNLYWYRRVMGKEIKFLLHFVKESKQDESGMPNNRFLAERTGGTYSTLKVQPAELEDSGVYFCASSTRGGSYNEQFFGPGTRLTVL.